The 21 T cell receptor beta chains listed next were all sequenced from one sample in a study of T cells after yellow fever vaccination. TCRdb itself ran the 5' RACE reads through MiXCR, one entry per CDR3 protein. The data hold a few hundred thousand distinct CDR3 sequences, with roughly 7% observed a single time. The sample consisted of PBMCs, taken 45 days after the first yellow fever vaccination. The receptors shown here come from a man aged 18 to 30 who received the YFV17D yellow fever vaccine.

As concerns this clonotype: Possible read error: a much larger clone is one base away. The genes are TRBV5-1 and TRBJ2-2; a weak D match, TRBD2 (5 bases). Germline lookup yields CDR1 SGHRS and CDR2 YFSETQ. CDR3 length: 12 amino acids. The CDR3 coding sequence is TGCGCCAGCAGGCCGGGCTCCGGGGAGCTGGTTTTT. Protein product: CASRPGSGELVF. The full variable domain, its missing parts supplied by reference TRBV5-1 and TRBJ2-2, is KAGVTQTPRYLIKTRGQQVTLSCSPISGHRSVSWYQQTPGQGLQFLFEYFSETQRNKGNFPGRFSGRQFSNSRSEMNVSTLELGDSALYLCASRPGSGELVFGEGSRLTVL.

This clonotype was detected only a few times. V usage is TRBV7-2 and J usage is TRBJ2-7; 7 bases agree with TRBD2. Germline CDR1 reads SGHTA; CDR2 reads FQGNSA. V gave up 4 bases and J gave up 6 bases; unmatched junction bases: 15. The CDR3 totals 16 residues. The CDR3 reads CASSSSPGGFLFEQYF. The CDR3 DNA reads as TGTGCCAGCAGCTCGTCCCCGGGGGGATTCCTCTTCGAGCAGTACTTC.

DNA of the CDR3: TGTGCCAGCAGTTTTTTAGGGGGCCGGTTCACAGATACGCAGTATTTT. Its protein product is CASSFLGGRFTDTQYF. The chain links TRBV28 to TRBJ2-3, with 7 bases matching TRBD1. The germline gives CDR1 MDHEN, CDR2 SYDVKM. The CDR3 spans 16 residues. V shed 3 bases and J 2 bases; nucleotides not matched to a gene: 8.

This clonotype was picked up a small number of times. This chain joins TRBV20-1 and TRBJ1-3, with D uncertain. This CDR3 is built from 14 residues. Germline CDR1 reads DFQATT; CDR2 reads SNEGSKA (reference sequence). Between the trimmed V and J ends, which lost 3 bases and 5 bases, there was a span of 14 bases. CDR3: CSARFQPDRNTIYF. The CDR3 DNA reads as TGCAGTGCTAGGTTTCAGCCAGATCGAAACACCATATATTTT.

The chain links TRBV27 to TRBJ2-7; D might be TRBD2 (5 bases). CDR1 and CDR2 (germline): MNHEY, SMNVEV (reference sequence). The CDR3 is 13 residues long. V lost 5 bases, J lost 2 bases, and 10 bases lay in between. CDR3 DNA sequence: TGTGCCAGCAGTCCGGGGAGCGCCTACGAGCAGTACTTC. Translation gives CASSPGSAYEQYF.

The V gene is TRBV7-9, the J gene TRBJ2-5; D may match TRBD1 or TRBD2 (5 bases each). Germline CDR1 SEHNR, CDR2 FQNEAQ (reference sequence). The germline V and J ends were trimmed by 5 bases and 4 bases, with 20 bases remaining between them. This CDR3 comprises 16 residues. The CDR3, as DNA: TGTGCCAGCAGCCCCCGGGACGCCTGGGCCCGAGAGACCCAGTACTTC. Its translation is CASSPRDAWARETQYF.

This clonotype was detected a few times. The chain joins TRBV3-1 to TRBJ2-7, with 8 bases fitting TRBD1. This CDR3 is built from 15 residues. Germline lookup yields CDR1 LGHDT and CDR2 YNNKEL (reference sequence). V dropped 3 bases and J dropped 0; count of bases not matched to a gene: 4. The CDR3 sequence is CASSQVDRDSYEQYF. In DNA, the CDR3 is TGTGCCAGCAGCCAGGTGGACAGGGACTCCTACGAGCAGTACTTC.

The DNA for the CDR3 is TGTGCCAGCAGCCGTAGCGGGGTTCGCTCCTCCTCCCAGTACTTC. Translation gives CASSRSGVRSSSQYF. This sequence joins TRBV6-1 and TRBJ2-5; 8 nucleotides align to TRBD2. CDR1 is MNHNS and CDR2 is SASEGT in the germline V gene. The CDR3 totals 15 residues. Trimming at V came to 6 bases and at J to 9 bases, leaving 15 bases not matched to a gene.

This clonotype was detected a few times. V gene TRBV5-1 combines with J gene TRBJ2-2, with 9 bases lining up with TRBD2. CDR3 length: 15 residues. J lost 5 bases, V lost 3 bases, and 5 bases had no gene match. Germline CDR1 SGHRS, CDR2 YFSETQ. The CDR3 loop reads CASSWASGGTGELFF. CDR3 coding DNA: TGCGCCAGCAGCTGGGCCAGCGGGGGGACCGGGGAGCTGTTTTTT.

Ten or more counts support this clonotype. The CDR3 DNA reads TGCGCCAGCAGCTTGAGGGGGGTGGCTGAGCAGTTCTTC. This sequence encodes CASSLRGVAEQFF. The rearrangement joins TRBV5-1 to TRBJ2-1; D assignment may be TRBD1 or TRBD2 (6 bases each). The germline V gene has CDR1 SGHRS and CDR2 YFSETQ. V shed 1 base and J shed 9 bases, with 11 bases lying between them. The CDR3 loop spans 13 amino acids.

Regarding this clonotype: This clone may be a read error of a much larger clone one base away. The CDR3 bases are TGCAGTGCTGGGACGACTAGCAGGGGCCTAGGGGATGAGCAGTTCTTC. This gives the protein CSAGTTSRGLGDEQFF. V gene TRBV20-1 combines with J gene TRBJ2-1; a possible D gene is TRBD2 (7 bases). V dropped 5 bases and J dropped 8 bases, with 25 bases sitting between them. CDR1 is DFQATT, CDR2 SNEGSKA, per germline (reference sequence). The CDR3 covers 16 residues.

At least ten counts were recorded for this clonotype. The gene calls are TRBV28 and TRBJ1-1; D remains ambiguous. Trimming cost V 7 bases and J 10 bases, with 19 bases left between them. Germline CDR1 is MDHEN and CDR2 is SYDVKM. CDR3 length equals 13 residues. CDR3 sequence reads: CASTSGRENGAFF. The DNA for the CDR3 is TGTGCCAGCACGTCAGGACGCGAAAACGGAGCTTTCTTT.

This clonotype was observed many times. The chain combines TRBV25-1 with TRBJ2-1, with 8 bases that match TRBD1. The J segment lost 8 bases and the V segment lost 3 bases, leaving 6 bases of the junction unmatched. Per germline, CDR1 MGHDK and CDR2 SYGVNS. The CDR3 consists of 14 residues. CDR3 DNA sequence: TGTGCCAGCAGTGACTGGACAGGGTCGGATGAGCAGTTCTTC. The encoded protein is CASSDWTGSDEQFF.

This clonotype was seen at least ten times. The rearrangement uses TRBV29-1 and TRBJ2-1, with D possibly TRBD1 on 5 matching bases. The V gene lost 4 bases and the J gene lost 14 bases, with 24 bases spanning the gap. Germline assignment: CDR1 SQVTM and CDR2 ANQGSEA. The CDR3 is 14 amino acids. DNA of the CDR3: TGCAGCGTTGTACCCCCCGGAAAGGGGCTGCAGGAGTTCTTC. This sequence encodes CSVVPPGKGLQEFF.

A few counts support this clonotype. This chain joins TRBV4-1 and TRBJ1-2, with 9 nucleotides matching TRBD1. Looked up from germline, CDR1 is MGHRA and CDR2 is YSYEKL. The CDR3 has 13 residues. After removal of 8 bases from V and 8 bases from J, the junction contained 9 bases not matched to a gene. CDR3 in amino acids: CASARGQGGGYTF. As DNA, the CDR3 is TGCGCCAGCGCCCGGGGACAGGGCGGGGGCTACACCTTC.

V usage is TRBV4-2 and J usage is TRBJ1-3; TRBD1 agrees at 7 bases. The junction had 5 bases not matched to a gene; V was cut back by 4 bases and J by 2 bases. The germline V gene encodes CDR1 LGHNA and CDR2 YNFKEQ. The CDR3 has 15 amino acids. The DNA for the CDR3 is TGTGCCAGCAGCCCTACGACAGGGCCTGGAAACACCATATATTTT. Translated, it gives CASSPTTGPGNTIYF.

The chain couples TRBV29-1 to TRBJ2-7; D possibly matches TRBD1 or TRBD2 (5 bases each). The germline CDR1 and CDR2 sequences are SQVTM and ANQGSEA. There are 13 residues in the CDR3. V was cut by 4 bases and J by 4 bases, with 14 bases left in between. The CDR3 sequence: CSVGAGGRYEQYF. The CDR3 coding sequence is TGCAGCGTTGGTGCTGGGGGTCGGTACGAGCAGTACTTC.

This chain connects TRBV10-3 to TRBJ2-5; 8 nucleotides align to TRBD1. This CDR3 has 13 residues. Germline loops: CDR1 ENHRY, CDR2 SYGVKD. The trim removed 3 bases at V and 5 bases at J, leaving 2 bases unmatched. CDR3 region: CAISDRGRETQYF. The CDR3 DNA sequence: TGTGCCATCAGTGACAGGGGGCGGGAGACCCAGTACTTC.

CDR3 in DNA: TGTGCCAGCAGCCCGGTTTTGATGAGACAGGGTTCAAACACTGAAGCTTTCTTT. It codes for CASSPVLMRQGSNTEAFF. The V call is TRBV28, the J call TRBJ1-1, with 7 bases lining up with TRBD1. Losses at the gene ends were 6 bases for V and 2 bases for J; bases not matched to a gene: 18. The CDR3 consists of 18 residues. CDR1 MDHEN and CDR2 SYDVKM come from the germline V gene.

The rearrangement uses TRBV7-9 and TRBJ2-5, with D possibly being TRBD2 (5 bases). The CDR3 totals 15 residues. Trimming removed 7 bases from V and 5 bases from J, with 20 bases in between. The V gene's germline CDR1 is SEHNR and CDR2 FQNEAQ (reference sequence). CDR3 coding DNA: TGTGCCAGCAAGCCTTTGAGGGCGACAAGGGAGACCCAGTACTTC. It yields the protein CASKPLRATRETQYF.

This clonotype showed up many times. CDR3 in DNA: TGTGCCAGCAGTTACTCCGGGACAGGGTCGTACGAGCAGTACTTC. Translating it yields CASSYSGTGSYEQYF. V usage is TRBV6-5 and J usage is TRBJ2-7; 9 bases map to TRBD1. This CDR3 is built from 15 residues. With V trimmed by 0 bases and J by 4 bases, 4 bases remained unmatched. Germline V gene sequence: CDR1 MNHEY, CDR2 SVGAGI.